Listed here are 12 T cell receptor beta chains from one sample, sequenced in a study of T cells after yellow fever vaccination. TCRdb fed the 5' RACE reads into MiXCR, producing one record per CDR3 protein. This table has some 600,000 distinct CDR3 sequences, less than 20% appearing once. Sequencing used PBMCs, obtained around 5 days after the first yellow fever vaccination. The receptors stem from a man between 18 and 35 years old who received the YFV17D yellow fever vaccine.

CDR3 sequence reads: CASSPQWQPQHF. Here the CDR3 DNA reads TGTGCCAGCAGTCCGCAGTGGCAGCCCCAGCATTTT. This chain joins TRBV28 and TRBJ1-5, with D hard to call. The V and J ends lost 5 bases and 7 bases respectively, with 9 bases between them. Germline loops: CDR1 MDHEN, CDR2 SYDVKM. CDR3 length: 12 amino acids.

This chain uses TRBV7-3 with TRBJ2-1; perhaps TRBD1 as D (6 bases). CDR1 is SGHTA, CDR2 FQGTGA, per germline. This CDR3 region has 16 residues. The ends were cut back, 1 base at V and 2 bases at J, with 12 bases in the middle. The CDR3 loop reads CASSLKGRGTYNEQFF. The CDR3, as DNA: TGTGCCAGCAGCTTAAAAGGCAGGGGAACCTACAATGAGCAGTTCTTC.

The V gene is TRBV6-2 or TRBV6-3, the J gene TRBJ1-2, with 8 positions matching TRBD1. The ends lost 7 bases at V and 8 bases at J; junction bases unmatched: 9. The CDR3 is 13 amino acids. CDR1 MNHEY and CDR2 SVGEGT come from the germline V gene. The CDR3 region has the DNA TGTGCCAGCACCAATACAGGGGGAGGAGGCTACACCTTC. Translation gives CASTNTGGGGYTF.

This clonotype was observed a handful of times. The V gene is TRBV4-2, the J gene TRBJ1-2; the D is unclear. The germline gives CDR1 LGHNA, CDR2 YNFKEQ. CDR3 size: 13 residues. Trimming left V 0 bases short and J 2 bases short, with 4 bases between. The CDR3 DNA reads TGTGCCAGCAGCCAAGACCAAAACTATGGCTACACCTTC. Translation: CASSQDQNYGYTF.

CDR3 region: CASSYSSVAGYGYTF. DNA for the CDR3: TGTGCCAGCAGTTACTCGTCGGTGGCAGGTTATGGCTACACCTTC. V and J are TRBV6-5 and TRBJ1-2; D call uncertain. The germline V and J ends were trimmed by 0 bases and 5 bases, with 13 bases remaining between them. Germline CDR1 MNHEY, CDR2 SVGAGI. CDR3 size: 15 residues.

The CDR3 coding sequence is TGTGCCAGCAGTTTATCAGGGGATTCCTCCTACGAGCAGTACTTC. Translation gives CASSLSGDSSYEQYF. The rearrangement joins TRBV27 to TRBJ2-7; weak D call: TRBD1 (5 bases). The germline V gene has CDR1 MNHEY and CDR2 SMNVEV (reference sequence). The CDR3 is 15 residues long. Trimming cost V 0 bases and J 0 bases, with 9 bases left between them.

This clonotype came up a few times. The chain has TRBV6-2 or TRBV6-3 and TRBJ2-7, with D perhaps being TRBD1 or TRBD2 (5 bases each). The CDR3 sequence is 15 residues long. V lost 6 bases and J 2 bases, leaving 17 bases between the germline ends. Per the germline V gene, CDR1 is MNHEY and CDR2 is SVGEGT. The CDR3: CASSEPGPGPYEQYV. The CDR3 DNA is TGTGCCAGCAGCGAACCGGGACCCGGGCCCTACGAGCAGTACGTC.

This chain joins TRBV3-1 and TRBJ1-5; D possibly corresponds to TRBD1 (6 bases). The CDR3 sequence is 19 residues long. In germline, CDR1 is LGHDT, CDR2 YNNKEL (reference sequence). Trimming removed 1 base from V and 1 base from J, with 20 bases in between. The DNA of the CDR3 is TGTGCCAGCAGCCAAGTTGGCGCGGGCGGGGGCATCAGCAATCAGCCCCAGCATTTT. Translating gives CASSQVGAGGGISNQPQHF.

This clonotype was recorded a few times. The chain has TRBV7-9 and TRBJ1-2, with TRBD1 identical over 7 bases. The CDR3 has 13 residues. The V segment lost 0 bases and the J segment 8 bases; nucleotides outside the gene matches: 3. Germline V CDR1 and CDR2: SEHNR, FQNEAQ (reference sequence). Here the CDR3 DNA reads TGTGCCAGCAGCTTAGCCACAGGGGTCGGCTACACCTTC. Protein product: CASSLATGVGYTF.

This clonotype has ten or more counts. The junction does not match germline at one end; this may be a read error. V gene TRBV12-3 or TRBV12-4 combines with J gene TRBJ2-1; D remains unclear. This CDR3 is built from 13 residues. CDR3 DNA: TGCGCCAGCAGCTTGGACGGGTACAATGAGCAGTTCTTC. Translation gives CASSLDGYNEQFF.

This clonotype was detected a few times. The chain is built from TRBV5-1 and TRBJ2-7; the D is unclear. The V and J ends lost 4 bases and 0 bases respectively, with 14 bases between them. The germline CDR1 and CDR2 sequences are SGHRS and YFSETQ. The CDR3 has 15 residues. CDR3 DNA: TGCGCCAGCAGCCCGGGTAGAGCCAACTCCTACGAGCAGTACTTC. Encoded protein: CASSPGRANSYEQYF.

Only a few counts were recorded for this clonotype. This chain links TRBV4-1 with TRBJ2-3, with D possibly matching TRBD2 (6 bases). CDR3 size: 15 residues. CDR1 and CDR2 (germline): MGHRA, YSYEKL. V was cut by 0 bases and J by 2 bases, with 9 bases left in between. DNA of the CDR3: TGCGCCAGCAGCCAAGATGGACTACCCACAGATACGCAGTATTTT. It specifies CASSQDGLPTDTQYF.